Included here is one T cell receptor (beta chain) sequence, with context. The CDR3 loop spans 17 amino acids. V lost 2 bases and J lost 4; bases outside the gene matches: 8. Germline V lookup: CDR1 KGHDR, CDR2 SFDVKD. This sample was taken from a study of blood T cell repertoires in COVID-19. Overall study context: The United States, Italy and Spain supplied acute and convalescent COVID-19 samples. In each case, the material was cDNA or gDNA derived from T cells, B-cell-depleted T cells, or PBMCs.

In the study's own analysis: Reference gene primers were amplified, and this amplification served to estimate nucleated cell counts. The data were produced by immunoSEQ multiplex PCR, yet TCRdb's version contains in-frame clones alone and is incomplete. V and J calls and clone size come straight from that table; D and trimming were deduced from the DNA. Of 75,000 to 100,000 clones in the sample, around 80% were seen once. Sequencing input: peripheral blood. This clonotype was sampled from a man aged 70 or older with acute or convalescent COVID-19. The rearrangement joins TRBV24-1 to TRBJ2-3; 10 bases match TRBD2. CDR3 sequence: CATSDSPLAGVADTQYF. CDR3 nucleotides: TGTGCCACCAGTGATTCGCCGCTAGCGGGAGTGGCAGATACGCAGTATTTT.